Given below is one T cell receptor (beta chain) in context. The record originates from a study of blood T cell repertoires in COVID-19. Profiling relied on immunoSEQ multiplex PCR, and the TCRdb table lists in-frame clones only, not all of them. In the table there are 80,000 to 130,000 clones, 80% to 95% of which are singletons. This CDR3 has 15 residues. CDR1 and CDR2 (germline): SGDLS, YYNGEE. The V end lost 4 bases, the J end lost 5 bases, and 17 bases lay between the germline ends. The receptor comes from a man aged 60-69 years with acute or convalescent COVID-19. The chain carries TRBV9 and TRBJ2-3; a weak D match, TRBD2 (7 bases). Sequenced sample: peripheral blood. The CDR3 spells CASSSSGTQIDTQYF. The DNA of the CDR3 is TGTGCCAGCAGCTCCAGCGGGACACAAATAGATACGCAGTATTTT.